This T cell receptor beta chain was recovered during a study of OX40 agonist ivuxolimab in advanced cancers. Study-level results: Circulating CD4+ and CD8+ T cells showed clonal expansion by week 6 at 0.1 to 3.0 mg/kg.

Turning to this clone: Its target is unknown.

Generated by immunoSEQ multiplex PCR, the TCRdb table keeps only in-frame clones and is missing some. The sample carries several thousand clones, roughly 70% recorded once. Germline CDR1 MDHEN, CDR2 SYDVKM. V gave up 4 bases and J gave up 10 bases, with 10 bases separating them. This CDR3 has 11 residues. The sequence was obtained from an adult with an advanced solid tumor such as melanoma, head and neck, liver or kidney cancer. V usage is TRBV28 and J usage is TRBJ1-2; D is unclear. The sequenced sample was CD4+ or CD8+ T cells sorted from blood, obtained in a trial of the OX40 agonist ivuxolimab. The CDR3 DNA sequence: TGTGCCAGCAGTTACGGAGGTCCCTACACCTTC. Its translation is CASSYGGPYTF.